This T cell receptor (beta chain) was observed in a study of regulatory T cells in long-lasting Graves disease. Time point in this sample: newly diagnosed GD, antithyroid drugs for less than 3 months. RNA isolated from PBMCs was used to make the TCR library. Germline V gene data show CDR1 as DFQATT and CDR2 as SNEGSKA (reference sequence). V lost 5 bases, J lost 3 bases, and 8 bases stayed unmatched. This CDR3 is 14 amino acids long. A word on this clonotype: Its antigen is not known.

TCR beta libraries were built with iRepertoire HTBI primers and Arm-PCR of CDR3 regions. TCRdb re-derived calls from the multiplex PCR reads in MiXCR, one entry per CDR3 protein. The repertoire holds 350,000 to 400,000 distinct CDR3 sequences, with 15% to 20% as singletons. Findings and caveats of the study: Persistent Graves' disease cases displayed lower TCR diversity than newly diagnosed ones.

This sample was also put to use in a study of T cells in Graves' hyperthyroidism and ophthalmopathy. Per that study: The study defined stable Graves' hyperthyroidism as no ophthalmopathy progression within 18 months. Clinical symptoms, serum thyroxine, TRAb, thyroid ultrasound and orbital computed tomography informed diagnoses. HTBI primers drove first-round RT-PCR of the TCR CDR3.

The chain links TRBV20-1 to TRBJ2-7; 9 bases are a match to TRBD1. Here the sequenced sample was peripheral blood mononuclear cells (PBMCs), taken at new diagnosis, from a patient treated with antithyroid drugs. The receptor was isolated from a young woman with Graves disease. This CDR3 is CSALAPGQGYEQYF. The DNA of the CDR3 is TGCAGTGCTCTAGCCCCGGGACAGGGCTACGAGCAGTACTTC.